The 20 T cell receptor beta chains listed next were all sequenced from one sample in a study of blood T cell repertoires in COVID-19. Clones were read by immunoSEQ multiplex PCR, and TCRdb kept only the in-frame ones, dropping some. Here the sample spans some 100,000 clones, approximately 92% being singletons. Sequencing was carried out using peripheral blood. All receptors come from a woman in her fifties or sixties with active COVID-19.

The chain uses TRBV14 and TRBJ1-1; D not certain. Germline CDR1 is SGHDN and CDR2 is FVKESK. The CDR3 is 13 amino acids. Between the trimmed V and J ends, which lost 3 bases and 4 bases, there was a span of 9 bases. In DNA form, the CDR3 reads TGTGCCAGCAGCCAGGGCTTAGGCACTGAAGCTTTCTTT. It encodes CASSQGLGTEAFF.

CDR3 DNA: TGTGCCAGCAGCCGTGCCGGGACAGATGGCTACGAGCAGTACTTC. It encodes CASSRAGTDGYEQYF. The genes are TRBV28 and TRBJ2-7; 7 bases are a match to TRBD1. The CDR3 is 15 residues long. V dropped 6 bases and J dropped 3; count of bases not matched to a gene: 11. Per the germline V gene, CDR1 is MDHEN and CDR2 is SYDVKM.

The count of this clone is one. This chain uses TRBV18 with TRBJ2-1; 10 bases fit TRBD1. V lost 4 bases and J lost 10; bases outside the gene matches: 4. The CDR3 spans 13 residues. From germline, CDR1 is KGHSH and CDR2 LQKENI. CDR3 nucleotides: TGTGCCAGCTCACGGGACAGGGGCAACGAGCAGTTCTTC. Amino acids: CASSRDRGNEQFF.

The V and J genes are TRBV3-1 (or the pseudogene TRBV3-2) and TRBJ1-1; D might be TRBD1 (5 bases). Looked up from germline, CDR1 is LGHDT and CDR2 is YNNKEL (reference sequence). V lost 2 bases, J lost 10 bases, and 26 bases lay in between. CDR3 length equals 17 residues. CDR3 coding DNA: TGTGCCAGCAGCCAATTGACGGGCGGAATAGGGGCAGTTGGAGCTTTCTTT. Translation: CASSQLTGGIGAVGAFF.

The CDR3 reads CASSLFGQGRPAGNTIYF. The CDR3 region has the DNA TGTGCCAGCAGTTTATTCGGCCAGGGGAGACCGGCGGGAAACACCATATATTTT. J is TRBJ1-3 and V is TRBV28; tentative D call: TRBD1 (6 bases). The CDR3 covers 18 residues. CDR1 is MDHEN and CDR2 is SYDVKM in the germline V gene. V lost 1 base, J lost 4 bases, and 20 bases lay in between.

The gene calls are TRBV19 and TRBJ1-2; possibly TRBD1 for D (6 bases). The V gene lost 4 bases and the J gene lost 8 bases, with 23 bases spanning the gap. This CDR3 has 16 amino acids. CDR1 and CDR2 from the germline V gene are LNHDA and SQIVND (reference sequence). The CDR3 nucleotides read TGTGCCAGTAGTACTGACCTCACCCGCAGGGGATTCGGCTACACCTTC. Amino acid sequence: CASSTDLTRRGFGYTF.

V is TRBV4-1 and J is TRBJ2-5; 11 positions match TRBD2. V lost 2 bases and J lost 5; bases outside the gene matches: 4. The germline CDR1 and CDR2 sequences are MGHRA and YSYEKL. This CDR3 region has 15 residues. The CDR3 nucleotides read TGCGCCAGCAGCCAAATAGCGGGAGGGCCGGAGACCCAGTACTTC. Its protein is CASSQIAGGPETQYF.

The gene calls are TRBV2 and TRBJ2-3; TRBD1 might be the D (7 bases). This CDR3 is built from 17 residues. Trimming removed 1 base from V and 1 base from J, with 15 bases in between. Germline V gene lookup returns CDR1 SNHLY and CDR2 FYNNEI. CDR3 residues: CASSEGVRGEGTDTQYF. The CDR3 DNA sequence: TGTGCCAGCAGTGAAGGGGTCAGGGGGGAGGGCACAGATACGCAGTATTTT. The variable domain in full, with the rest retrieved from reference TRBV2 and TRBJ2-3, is EPEVTQTPSHQVTQMGQEVILRCVPISNHLYFYWYRQILGQKVEFLVSFYNNEISEKSEIFDDQFSVERPDGSNFTLKIRSTKLEDSAMYFCASSEGVRGEGTDTQYFGPGTRLTVL.

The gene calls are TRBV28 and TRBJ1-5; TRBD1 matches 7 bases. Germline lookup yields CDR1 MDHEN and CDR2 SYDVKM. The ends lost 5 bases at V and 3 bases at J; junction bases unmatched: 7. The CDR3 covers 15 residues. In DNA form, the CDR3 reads TGTGCCAGCAGTCGGGACAGTCGGGACAATCAGCCCCAGCATTTT. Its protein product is CASSRDSRDNQPQHF.

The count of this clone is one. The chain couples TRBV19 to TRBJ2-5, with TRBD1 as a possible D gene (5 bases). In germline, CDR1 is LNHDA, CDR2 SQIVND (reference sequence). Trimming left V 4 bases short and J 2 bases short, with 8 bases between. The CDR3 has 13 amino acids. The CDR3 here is CASSKTGQETQYF. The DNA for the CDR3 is TGTGCCAGTAGTAAAACAGGACAAGAGACCCAGTACTTC.

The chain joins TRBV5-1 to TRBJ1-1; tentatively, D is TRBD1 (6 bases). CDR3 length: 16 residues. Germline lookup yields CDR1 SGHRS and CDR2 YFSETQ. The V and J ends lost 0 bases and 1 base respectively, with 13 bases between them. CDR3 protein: CASSLERTARNTEAFF. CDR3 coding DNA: TGCGCCAGCAGCTTGGAGAGGACAGCTAGGAACACTGAAGCTTTCTTT.

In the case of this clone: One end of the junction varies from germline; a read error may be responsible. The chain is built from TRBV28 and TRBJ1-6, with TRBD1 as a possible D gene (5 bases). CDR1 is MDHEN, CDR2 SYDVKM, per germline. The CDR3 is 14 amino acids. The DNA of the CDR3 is TGTGCCAGCAGTTTGGAGGGGCCCGATTCCCCCCTCCACTTT. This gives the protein CASSLEGPDSPLHF. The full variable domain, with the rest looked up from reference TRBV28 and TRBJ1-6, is DVKVTQSSRYLVKRTGEKVFLECVQDMDHENMFWYRQDPGLGLRLIYFSYDVKMKEKGDIPEGYSVSREKKERFSLILESASTNQTSMYLCASSLEGPDSPLHFGNGTRLTVT.

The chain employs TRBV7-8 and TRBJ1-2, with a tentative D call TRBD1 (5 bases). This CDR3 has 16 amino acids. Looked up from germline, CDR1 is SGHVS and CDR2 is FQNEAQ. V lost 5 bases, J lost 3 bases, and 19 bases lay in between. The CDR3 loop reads CASSIYRTPSDYGYTF. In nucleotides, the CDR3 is TGTGCCAGCAGCATATACAGGACCCCCTCGGACTATGGCTACACCTTC.

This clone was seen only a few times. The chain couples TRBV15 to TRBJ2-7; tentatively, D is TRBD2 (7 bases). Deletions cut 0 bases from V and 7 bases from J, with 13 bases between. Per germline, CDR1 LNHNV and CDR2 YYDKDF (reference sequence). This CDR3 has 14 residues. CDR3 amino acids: CATSREGGAREQYF. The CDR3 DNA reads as TGTGCCACCAGCAGAGAGGGGGGGGCTCGGGAGCAGTACTTC. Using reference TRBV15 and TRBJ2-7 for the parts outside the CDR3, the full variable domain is DAMVIQNPRYQVTQFGKPVTLSCSQTLNHNVMYWYQQKSSQAPKLLFHYYDKDFNNEADTPDNFQSRRPNTSFCFLDIRSPGLGDTAMYLCATSREGGAREQYFGPGTRLTVT.

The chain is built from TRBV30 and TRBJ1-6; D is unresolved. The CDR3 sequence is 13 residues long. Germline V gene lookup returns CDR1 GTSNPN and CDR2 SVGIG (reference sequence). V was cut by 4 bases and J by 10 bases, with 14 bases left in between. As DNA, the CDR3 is TGTGCCTGGACCCCCCGACGGGAATCACCCCTCCACTTT. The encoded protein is CAWTPRRESPLHF.

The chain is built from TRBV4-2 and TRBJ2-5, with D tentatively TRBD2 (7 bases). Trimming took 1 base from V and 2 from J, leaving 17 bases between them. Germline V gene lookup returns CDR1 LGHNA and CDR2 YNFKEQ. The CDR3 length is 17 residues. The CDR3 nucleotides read TGTGCCAGCAGCCAAGGAGGGGGGGTTGAGGGGCAAGAGACCCAGTACTTC. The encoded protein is CASSQGGGVEGQETQYF.

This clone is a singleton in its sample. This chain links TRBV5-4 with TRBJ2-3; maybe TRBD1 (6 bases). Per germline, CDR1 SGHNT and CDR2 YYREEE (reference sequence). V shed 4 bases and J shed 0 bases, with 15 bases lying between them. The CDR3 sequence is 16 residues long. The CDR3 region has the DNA TGTGCCAGCAGCACTTTGGGGCAGGGGAGCACAGATACGCAGTATTTT. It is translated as CASSTLGQGSTDTQYF.

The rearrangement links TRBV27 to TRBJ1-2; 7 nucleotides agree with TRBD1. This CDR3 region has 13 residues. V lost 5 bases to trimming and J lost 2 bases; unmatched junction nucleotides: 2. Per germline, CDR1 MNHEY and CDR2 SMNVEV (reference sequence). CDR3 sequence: CASSRDSNYGYTF. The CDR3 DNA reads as TGTGCCAGCAGTAGGGACAGCAACTATGGCTACACCTTC.

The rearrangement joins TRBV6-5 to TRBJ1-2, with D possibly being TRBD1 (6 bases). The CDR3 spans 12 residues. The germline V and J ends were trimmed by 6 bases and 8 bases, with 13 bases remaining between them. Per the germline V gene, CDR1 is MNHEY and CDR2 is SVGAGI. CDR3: CASRETGGGYTF. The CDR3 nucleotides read TGTGCCAGCAGGGAGACAGGCGGGGGCTACACCTTC.

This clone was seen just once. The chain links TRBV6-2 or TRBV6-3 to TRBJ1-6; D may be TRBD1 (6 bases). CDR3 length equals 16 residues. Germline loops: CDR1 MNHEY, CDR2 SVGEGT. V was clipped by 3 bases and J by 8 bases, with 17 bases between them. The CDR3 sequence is CASSYYGQNSYSPLHF. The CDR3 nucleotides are TGTGCCAGCAGTTATTACGGACAGAACTCTTATTCACCCCTCCACTTT.